The clone carrying this TCR beta chain was observed a handful of times. The antigen is undetermined. The record originates from a study of T cells in Graves' hyperthyroidism and ophthalmopathy. Notes on the study in general: Using 13 V-J features, a model discriminated ophthalmopathy from stable hyperthyroidism. In the blood, most expanded thyroid clonotypes above 0.001 appeared as well.

Graves' hyperthyroidism qualified as stable when ophthalmopathy did not progress within 18 months. Each diagnosis drew on symptoms, thyroxine, TRAb, thyroid ultrasound and orbital computed tomography findings. Trimming left V 3 bases short and J 5 bases short, with 8 bases between. This CDR3 contains 13 residues. Per germline, CDR1 KGHDR and CDR2 SFDVKD. RNA transcripts provided the source from which TCR beta CDR3 regions were amplified. The study used the HTBI primer set for a first-round RT-PCR of the TCR CDR3. TCRdb re-called the multiplex PCR reads with MiXCR, one entry per CDR3 protein. This sample has a few hundred thousand distinct CDR3 sequences, with 20% to 25% found just once.

The chain employs TRBV24-1 and TRBJ2-3; D is ambiguous. The sequence derives from a man aged 45-65 years with Graves' hyperthyroidism. The specimen sequenced was blood. The DNA of the CDR3 is TGTGCCACCAGTGATCTCCGGTTAGATACGCAGTATTTT. This sequence encodes CATSDLRLDTQYF.